The present T cell receptor (beta chain) was sequenced within a study of T cell changes during pregnancy in multiple sclerosis. The CDR3 runs 18 residues. Germline CDR1 SNHLY, CDR2 FYNNEI. After removal of 2 bases from V and 2 bases from J, the junction contained 11 bases not matched to a gene. TCRdb keeps only in-frame clones here, not all; method: immunoSEQ multiplex PCR. The sample holds tens of thousands of clones, more than 90% seen once. The genes are TRBV2 and TRBJ1-3, with 8 bases that match TRBD1. This TCR derives from a female donor with multiple sclerosis, enrolled in a pregnancy study. This specimen was CD4+ T cells from peripheral blood mononuclear cells, taken before pregnancy. Written as DNA, the CDR3 is TGTGCCAGCAGTGAACCAGGGGGCGACTTCCCCACTGGAAACACCATATATTTT. This encodes CASSEPGGDFPTGNTIYF.